A single sample is the source of the 23 T cell receptor beta chains below, sequenced in a study of shared T cell receptors in the human thymus. The method was immunoSEQ multiplex PCR; TCRdb's version includes in-frame clones alone and lacks a portion of them. The table records hundreds of thousands of clones, approximately 89% of them present only once. The sample was also linked to a second study, of human thymus T cells.

The material sequenced was thymocytes. The receptors here all came from a boy less than two years old with a congenital heart defect.

The CDR3 DNA is TGCAGCGTTGGTCTAGGCGGGGCACCCTCCTACAATGAGCAGTTCTTC. Translated: CSVGLGGAPSYNEQFF. The V call is TRBV29-1, the J call TRBJ2-1; D may be TRBD2 (6 bases). CDR1 and CDR2 (germline): SQVTM, ANQGSEA. The V gene lost 4 bases and the J gene lost 0 bases, with 16 bases spanning the gap. The CDR3 sequence is 16 residues long.

The chain has TRBV15 and TRBJ1-1; D remains unclear. Trimming pared 4 bases from V and 3 bases from J, leaving 6 bases between. The CDR3 has 12 amino acids. The germline gives CDR1 LNHNV, CDR2 YYDKDF (reference sequence). The CDR3 nucleotides are TGTGCCACCAGCATAGACGACACTGAAGCTTTCTTT. It translates to CATSIDDTEAFF.

V usage is TRBV6-1 and J usage is TRBJ2-5; TRBD2 matches at 8 bases. The trim removed 0 bases at V and 0 bases at J, leaving 12 bases unmatched. CDR1 and CDR2 (germline): MNHNS, SASEGT. This CDR3 comprises 19 residues. CDR3 DNA sequence: TGTGCCAGCAGTGAAGCAGATGGGGCTAGCGGGCGATACCAAGAGACCCAGTACTTC. This encodes CASSEADGASGRYQETQYF.

In DNA, the CDR3 is TGTGCCAGCAGTTTATCCTCGACAGTTAACTATGGCTACACCTTC. This encodes CASSLSSTVNYGYTF. The chain couples TRBV28 to TRBJ1-2; TRBD1 might be the D (5 bases). The V end was cut by 1 base, the J end by 1 base, with 10 bases between. The CDR3 is 15 residues long. In germline, CDR1 is MDHEN, CDR2 SYDVKM.

The chain uses TRBV4-3 and TRBJ2-7; TRBD2 matches 7 bases. V was clipped by 4 bases and J by 4 bases; unmatched bases: 4. Germline CDR1 is LGHNA and CDR2 is YSLEER. The CDR3 has 13 residues. The CDR3 sequence: CASSRQGGYEQYF. For the CDR3, the DNA is TGCGCCAGCAGCCGGCAGGGAGGGTACGAGCAGTACTTC.

The chain has TRBV9 and TRBJ2-3, with D possibly being TRBD1 (6 bases). Trimming removed 0 bases from V and 2 bases from J, with 16 bases in between. CDR1 and CDR2 (germline): SGDLS, YYNGEE. CDR3 length equals 17 residues. The CDR3 is CASSVATGKGVTDTQYF. CDR3 in DNA: TGTGCCAGCAGCGTAGCAACAGGAAAGGGGGTCACAGATACGCAGTATTTT.

CDR3 in DNA: TGTGCCAGCAGCCTGGGACAGGAGGGACGCAATTCACCCCTCCACTTT. This sequence encodes CASSLGQEGRNSPLHF. V is TRBV28 and J is TRBJ1-6; 8 bases fit TRBD1. V lost 6 bases to trimming and J lost 7 bases; unmatched junction nucleotides: 11. Germline values: CDR1 MDHEN, CDR2 SYDVKM. The CDR3 has 16 residues.

The rearrangement links TRBV11-2 to TRBJ2-7, with 9 bases identical to TRBD2. This CDR3 region has 15 residues. V was clipped by 1 base and J by 7 bases; unmatched bases: 8. The germline gives CDR1 SGHAT, CDR2 FQNNGV. The CDR3 sequence: CASSLAASGIDEQYF. CDR3 in DNA: TGTGCCAGCAGCTTAGCGGCTAGCGGGATCGATGAGCAGTACTTC.

J is TRBJ2-2 and V is TRBV6-6; 8 nucleotides agree with TRBD2. The junction had 7 bases not matched to a gene; V was cut back by 0 bases and J by 7 bases. This CDR3 spans 16 amino acids. Germline CDR1 and CDR2: MNHNY and SVGAGI (reference sequence). CDR3 nucleotide sequence: TGTGCCAGCAGTTACTCGGCGGGGGGCGGCATCGGGGAGCTGTTTTTT. This gives the protein CASSYSAGGGIGELFF.

This clone was seen once. The chain has TRBV11-2 and TRBJ2-5; 7 bases are a match to TRBD2. CDR1 is SGHAT, CDR2 FQNNGV, per germline. The CDR3 consists of 15 residues. After removal of 1 base from V and 4 bases from J, the junction contained 6 bases not matched to a gene. CDR3 DNA sequence: TGTGCCAGCAGCTTAGCCAGACTAGCAGTAGAGACCCAGTACTTC. Protein: CASSLARLAVETQYF.

The chain employs TRBV27 and TRBJ2-7, with a weak D call TRBD1 (6 bases). From germline, CDR1 is MNHEY and CDR2 SMNVEV (reference sequence). This CDR3 region has 15 residues. Trimming removed 5 bases from V and 0 bases from J, with 14 bases in between. The CDR3 region has the DNA TGTGCCAGCAGTCCGTCGACAGGATCCTCCTACGAGCAGTACTTC. This sequence encodes CASSPSTGSSYEQYF.

The V call is TRBV30, the J call TRBJ2-7; TRBD2 agrees at 8 bases. V lost 1 base and J lost 4; bases outside the gene matches: 9. Germline loops: CDR1 GTSNPN, CDR2 SVGIG (reference sequence). The CDR3 runs to 15 residues. CDR3 sequence reads: CAWSALYGGAYEQYF. CDR3 in DNA: TGTGCCTGGAGTGCCCTGTACGGGGGGGCTTACGAGCAGTACTTC.

The gene calls are TRBV5-4 and TRBJ2-6; D may be TRBD2 (6 bases). The length of the CDR3 is 16 residues. V dropped 0 bases and J dropped 3 bases, with 10 bases sitting between them. CDR1 is SGHNT and CDR2 is YYREEE in the germline V gene (reference sequence). CDR3 nucleotides: TGTGCCAGCAGCTTGGGGGGCGGGAATGGGGCCAACGTCCTGACTTTC. Translation gives CASSLGGGNGANVLTF. Drawing the rest from reference TRBV5-4 and TRBJ2-6, the complete variable domain is ETGVTQSPTHLIKTRGQQVTLRCSSQSGHNTVSWYQQALGQGPQFIFQYYREEENGRGNFPPRFSGLQFPNYSSELNVNALELDDSALYLCASSLGGGNGANVLTFGAGSRLTVL.

This clone was observed a handful of times. The chain couples TRBV21-1 to TRBJ2-2; the D call of TRBD2 is as the table states it, not checked on the DNA. TRBV21-1 is described as a pseudogene. The CDR3 spans 19 residues. CDR3 coding DNA: TGTGCCAGCAGCAAATTGCCCAAACTAGCGGGAAGTAAAACCGGGGAGCTGTTTTTT. This translates into CASSKLPKLAGSKTGELFF.

The chain uses TRBV5-1 and TRBJ2-2; TRBD1 aligns across 10 bases. V was pared by 5 bases and J by 5 bases, with 6 bases of the junction left unmatched. This CDR3 region has 15 residues. The V gene's germline CDR1 is SGHRS and CDR2 YFSETQ. Here the CDR3 DNA reads TGCGCCAGCAGAGGAAGACAGGGGGCAACCGGGGAGCTGTTTTTT. Its translation is CASRGRQGATGELFF.

The chain carries TRBV11-2 and TRBJ1-3; the match to TRBD1 covers 7 bases. V gave up 3 bases and J gave up 3 bases; unmatched junction bases: 8. Germline V gives CDR1 SGHAT, CDR2 FQNNGV. The CDR3 has 16 amino acids. Here the CDR3 reads CASSLARWTGGNTIYF. CDR3 in DNA: TGTGCCAGCAGCTTGGCCCGCTGGACAGGTGGAAACACCATATATTTT.

The chain uses TRBV5-1 and TRBJ2-2; TRBD2 matches 11 bases. V was clipped by 4 bases and J by 6 bases; unmatched bases: 14. This CDR3 has 18 residues. The germline V gene encodes CDR1 SGHRS and CDR2 YFSETQ. The CDR3 spells CASSASGLAGVGSGELFF. CDR3 coding DNA: TGCGCCAGCAGCGCCTCTGGACTAGCGGGCGTCGGTTCCGGGGAGCTGTTTTTT.

The CDR3 loop is CASRVTGSLAKNIQYF. The CDR3 DNA sequence: TGTGCCAGCAGAGTGACAGGTAGCCTAGCCAAAAACATTCAGTACTTC. The V gene is TRBV2, the J gene TRBJ2-4; possible D gene TRBD1, 6 bases. The CDR3 runs to 16 residues. In germline, CDR1 is SNHLY, CDR2 FYNNEI. Trimming took 6 bases from V and 0 from J, leaving 15 bases between them.

The V and J genes are TRBV19 and TRBJ1-5; D is ambiguous. Deletions cut 3 bases from V and 3 bases from J, with 12 bases between. The V gene's germline CDR1 is LNHDA and CDR2 SQIVND (reference sequence). The CDR3 has 15 amino acids. The CDR3: CASSILGVYNQPQHF. CDR3 coding DNA: TGTGCCAGTAGTATCCTCGGGGTTTACAATCAGCCCCAGCATTTT.

The chain carries TRBV7-6 and TRBJ1-4, with D possibly matching TRBD1 (6 bases). The V end lost 9 bases, the J end lost 4 bases, and 12 bases lay between the germline ends. The CDR3 sequence is 13 residues long. From germline, CDR1 is SGHVS and CDR2 FNYEAQ. This CDR3 is CASSQGLNEKLFF. The CDR3 nucleotides read TGTGCCAGTTCACAGGGCCTTAATGAAAAACTGTTTTTT.

This clone was detected only once. V and J are TRBV30 and TRBJ2-4; 8 nucleotides agree with TRBD1. The CDR3 has 12 amino acids. CDR1 is GTSNPN and CDR2 is SVGIG in the germline V gene (reference sequence). V lost 6 bases to trimming and J lost 8 bases; unmatched junction nucleotides: 6. Here the CDR3 reads CACRQGIHIQYF. For the CDR3, the DNA is TGTGCCTGTAGACAGGGGATACACATTCAGTACTTC.

Turning to this clone: Other nucleotide sequences in the sample specify the same CDR3. The chain couples TRBV18 to TRBJ2-1; 9 bases fit TRBD1. The CDR3 contains 15 residues. The V gene's germline CDR1 is KGHSH and CDR2 LQKENI. Trimming removed 2 bases from V and 2 bases from J; junction bases left unmatched: 1. The CDR3 DNA follows: TGTGCCAGCTCACCAGGGACAGGGACCTACAATGAGCAGTTCTTC. This encodes CASSPGTGTYNEQFF.

There are a few counts of this clone. This sequence joins TRBV6-4 and TRBJ2-7; TRBD2 matches 11 bases. Germline values: CDR1 MRHNA, CDR2 SNTAGT. The ends lost 3 bases at V and 5 bases at J; junction bases unmatched: 6. This CDR3 region has 15 residues. Written as DNA, the CDR3 is TGTGCCAGCAGTGATAGCGGGAGGGCCGGGGACGAGCAGTACTTC. Translated: CASSDSGRAGDEQYF.